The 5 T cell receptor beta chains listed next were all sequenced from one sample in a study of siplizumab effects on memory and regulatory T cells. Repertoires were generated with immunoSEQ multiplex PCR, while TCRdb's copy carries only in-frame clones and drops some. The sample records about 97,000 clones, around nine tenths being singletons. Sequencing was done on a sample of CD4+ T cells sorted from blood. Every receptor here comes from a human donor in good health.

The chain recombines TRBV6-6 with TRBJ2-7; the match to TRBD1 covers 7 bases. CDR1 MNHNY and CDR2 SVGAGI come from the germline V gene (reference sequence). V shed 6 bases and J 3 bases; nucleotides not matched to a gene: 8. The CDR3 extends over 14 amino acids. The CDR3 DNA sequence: TGTGCCAGCAGGCATCGGGACAGCTTCTACGAGCAGTACTTC. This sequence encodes CASRHRDSFYEQYF.

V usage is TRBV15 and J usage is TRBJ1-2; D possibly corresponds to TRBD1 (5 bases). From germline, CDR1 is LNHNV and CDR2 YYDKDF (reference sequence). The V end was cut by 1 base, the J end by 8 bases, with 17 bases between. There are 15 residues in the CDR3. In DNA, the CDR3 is TGTGCCACCAGCAGAGGGGACCGCCACCTAGGGGGCTACACCTTC. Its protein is CATSRGDRHLGGYTF.

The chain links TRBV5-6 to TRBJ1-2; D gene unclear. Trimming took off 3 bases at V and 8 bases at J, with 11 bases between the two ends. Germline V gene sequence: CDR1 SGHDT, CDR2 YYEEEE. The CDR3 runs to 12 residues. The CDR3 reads CASSSTYGGYTF. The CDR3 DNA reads TGTGCCAGCAGCTCTACTTACGGCGGCTACACCTTC.

This CDR3 reads CASRPGTHLGELFF. Here the CDR3 DNA reads TGTGCCAGCAGACCCGGGACACATCTTGGGGAGCTGTTTTTT. The chain combines TRBV11-1 with TRBJ2-2; weak D call: TRBD1 (6 bases). Germline assignment: CDR1 SGHAT and CDR2 FQDESV (reference sequence). Trimming removed 6 bases at V and 8 bases at J, with 16 bases between. This CDR3 has 14 amino acids.

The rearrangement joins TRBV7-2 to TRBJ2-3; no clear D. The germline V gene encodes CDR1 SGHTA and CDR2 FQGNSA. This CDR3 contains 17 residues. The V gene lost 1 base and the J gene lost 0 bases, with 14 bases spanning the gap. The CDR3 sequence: CASSLEARYTSTDTQYF. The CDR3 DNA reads TGTGCCAGCAGCTTAGAGGCCAGGTATACTAGCACAGATACGCAGTATTTT.